Listed below are T cell receptor beta chains from one sample, sequenced in a study of CD8 T cells in Susac syndrome. MiXCR, run by TCRdb on the immunoSEQ multiplex PCR reads, gives a single entry per CDR3 protein. The sample contains 250,000 to 300,000 distinct CDR3 sequences, approximately 90% of which appear only once. The sample consisted of CD8+ T cells from PBMCs. These receptors were taken from a human donor with multiple sclerosis. CDR3s include the opening cysteine and the closing phenylalanine or tryptophan. A D gene is named only where the DNA matches it firmly. Only part of the rows carry a size: once, few, many, or a class if the clone is expanded.

clone size | J gene | CDR3 length | D gene | V gene | CDR3 DNA | CDR3 protein
NA | TRBJ1-3 | 16 | NA | TRBV2 | TGTGCCAGCAGTGATCTGGGTTTAGTCTCTGGAAACACCATATATTTT | CASSDLGLVSGNTIYF
NA | TRBJ2-5 | 15 | NA | TRBV7-9 | TGTGCCAGCAGCTTCGGGGGTATGGTAGTAGAGACCCAGTACTTC | CASSFGGMVVETQYF
NA | TRBJ1-5 | 16 | NA | TRBV6-1 | TGTGCCAGCAGTCCGTCCCGGGACGTTAGCAATCAGCCCCAGCATTTT | CASSPSRDVSNQPQHF
NA | TRBJ1-1 | 14 | NA | TRBV20-1 | TGCAGTGCTAGAGTTGACAGAATGAACACTGAAGCTTTCTTT | CSARVDRMNTEAFF
NA | TRBJ2-1 | 14 | TRBD1 | TRBV20-1 | TGCAGTGCTAGAGGCCACAGGGGGAGCAATGAGCAGTTCTTC | CSARGHRGSNEQFF
NA | TRBJ2-1 | 13 | NA | TRBV21-1 | TGTGCCAGCAGCAAACCCCCCAGGCATGAGCAGTTCTTC | CASSKPPRHEQFF
once | TRBJ2-3 | 14 | NA | TRBV27 | TGTGCCACCTCCATGGGTCTGAGCACAGATACGCAGTATTTT | CATSMGLSTDTQYF
NA | TRBJ1-5 | 16 | NA | TRBV24-1 | TGTGCCACCAGTGAGACCAGATGGCCGAGCAATCAGCCCCAGCATTTT | CATSETRWPSNQPQHF
once | TRBJ2-3 | 18 | NA | TRBV15 | TGTGCCACCAGCAGAGATCAAAGCGGAGTGGGGCCCACAGATACGCAGTATTTT | CATSRDQSGVGPTDTQYF
NA | TRBJ2-2 | 14 | NA | TRBV4-3 | TGCGCCAGCAGAAGACTAGCGAACACCGGGGAGCTGTTTTTT | CASRRLANTGELFF
NA | TRBJ2-7 | 14 | NA | TRBV7-2 | TGTGCCAGCAGCTCAGGGCCCTTGACCTACGAGCAGTACTTC | CASSSGPLTYEQYF
NA | TRBJ2-7 | 16 | NA | TRBV7-9 | TGTGCCAGCAGCTTAGTCATATCAGGCCCCTCCTACGAGCAGTACTTC | CASSLVISGPSYEQYF
NA | TRBJ1-2 | 15 | NA | TRBV5-4 | TGTGCCAGCAGCTTGGGACAGGCGGATTACTATGGCTACACCTTC | CASSLGQADYYGYTF
NA | TRBJ2-3 | 16 | NA | TRBV7-2 | TGTGCCAGCAGCCCCTATGGGCGGCAGGACACAGATACGCAGTATTTT | CASSPYGRQDTDTQYF
NA | TRBJ2-3 | 17 | TRBD2 | TRBV4-2 | TGTGCCAGCAGCCAAGTGGTGGGGGGAGGGGGCACAGATACGCAGTATTTT | CASSQVVGGGGTDTQYF
NA | TRBJ1-5 | 14 | NA | TRBV6-5 | TGTGCCAGCAGTTCTGCAGGGAGCAATCAGCCCCAGCATTTT | CASSSAGSNQPQHF
NA | TRBJ2-5 | 18 | TRBD1 | TRBV7-8 | TGTGCCAGCAGCCGGGGGATGCCCGGGACAGGGGGTTCAGAGACCCAGTACTTC | CASSRGMPGTGGSETQYF
NA | TRBJ2-1 | 15 | NA | TRBV25-1 | TGTGCCAGCAGTGAAATGAGGAGGAACCACAATGAGCAGTTCTTC | CASSEMRRNHNEQFF
NA | TRBJ2-2 | 15 | TRBD1 | TRBV15 | TGTGCCACCAGCACCGGGACAGCCCCACCCGGGGAGCTGTTTTTT | CATSTGTAPPGELFF
NA | TRBJ2-1 | 14 | NA | TRBV11-2 | TGTGCCAGCAGTATAGGGGGGGTCGGGAGTGAGCAGTTCTTC | CASSIGGVGSEQFF
NA | TRBJ1-4 | 16 | NA | TRBV4-2 | TGTGCCAGCAGCCAAGAGCCGGGGGTAGGGAATGAAAAACTGTTTTTT | CASSQEPGVGNEKLFF
NA | TRBJ2-7 | 14 | NA | TRBV5-1 | TGCGCCAGCAGCTTGGGACTTCTTGACTACGAGCAGTACTTC | CASSLGLLDYEQYF
NA | TRBJ2-7 | 13 | NA | TRBV30 | TGTGCCTGGAGTGTCGGACAACTGGGCGAGCAGTACTTC | CAWSVGQLGEQYF
NA | TRBJ2-7 | 17 | TRBD2 | TRBV14 | TGTGCCAGCAGCCCGGGACTAGCTGCCCTCCCTTCCTACGAGCAGTACTTC | CASSPGLAALPSYEQYF
NA | TRBJ2-1 | 16 | TRBD1 | TRBV28 | TGTGCCAGCAAGGATGCCGGGACAGGGGATCGGAATGAGCAGTTCTTC | CASKDAGTGDRNEQFF
NA | TRBJ2-1 | 11 | NA | TRBV7-9 | TGTGCCAGCAGCCCGGGACCTCAGCAGTTCTTC | CASSPGPQQFF
few | TRBJ2-3 | 13 | TRBD1 | TRBV5-4 | TGTGCCAGCAGGGACAGGCTCGCAGATACGCAGTATTTT | CASRDRLADTQYF
NA | TRBJ1-1 | 15 | NA | TRBV28 | TGTGCCAGCAGCCGCAGTTGGACAGTGTCCCCTGAAGCTTTCTTT | CASSRSWTVSPEAFF
NA | TRBJ2-1 | 11 | NA | TRBV7-8 | TGTGCCAGCATGGGTATCGATGAGCAGTTCTTC | CASMGIDEQFF
NA | TRBJ2-7 | 14 | NA | TRBV5-1 | TGCGCCAGCAGCTTGCGGGAAATGGCCTACGAGCAGTACTTC | CASSLREMAYEQYF
few | TRBJ2-7 | 13 | NA | TRBV7-9 | TGTGCCAGCAGCTTGGCGTTAATCCGCGAGCAGTACTTC | CASSLALIREQYF
NA | TRBJ2-5 | 15 | NA | TRBV12-3/TRBV12-4 | TGTGCCAGCAGAACTCTCGGTGGGGAAGGAGAGACCCAGTACTTC | CASRTLGGEGETQYF
NA | TRBJ2-5 | 14 | TRBD2 | TRBV2 | TGTGCCAGCGAGCGGGAGGGGTTCCAAGAGACCCAGTACTTC | CASEREGFQETQYF
NA | TRBJ2-5 | 14 | TRBD1 | TRBV5-6 | TGTGCCAGCAGCTTGGCTGGACAGGAAGAGACCCAGTACTTC | CASSLAGQEETQYF
NA | TRBJ1-2 | 11 | NA | TRBV28 | TGTGCCAGCAGTTTTGGTAATGGCTACACCTTC | CASSFGNGYTF
NA | TRBJ2-7 | 13 | TRBD2 | TRBV18 | TGTGCCAGTCAACCGGGACTAGGCTACGAGCAGTACTTC | CASQPGLGYEQYF
NA | TRBJ1-2 | 17 | TRBD1 | TRBV3-1 | TGTGCCAGCAGCCAAGTACCCTCCCGGGACAGGACCTATGGCTACACCTTC | CASSQVPSRDRTYGYTF